What follows are 24 T cell receptor beta chains derived from one specimen sequenced in a study of blood T cell repertoires in COVID-19. The data were produced by immunoSEQ multiplex PCR, yet TCRdb's version contains in-frame clones alone and is incomplete. The data contain about 120,000 clones, around four fifths of them singletons. The sequencing input was peripheral blood. These receptor sequences come from an older woman with acute or convalescent COVID-19.

The CDR3 is CSASLVYEQYF. The CDR3 bases are TGCAGTGCTAGTCTAGTTTACGAGCAGTACTTC. This chain joins TRBV20-1 and TRBJ2-7; unclear D gene. Germline V CDR1 and CDR2: DFQATT, SNEGSKA (reference sequence). This CDR3 region has 11 residues. V was pared by 3 bases and J by 4 bases, with 7 bases between.

This chain uses TRBV5-1 with TRBJ1-6; 8 bases match TRBD1. CDR3 length: 16 amino acids. Germline assignment: CDR1 SGHRS and CDR2 YFSETQ. With 4 bases clipped from V and 7 bases from J, the junction kept 10 bases outside the gene matches. This CDR3 is CASSATGTGGNSPLHF. The CDR3 DNA sequence: TGCGCCAGCAGCGCGACCGGGACAGGAGGAAATTCACCCCTCCACTTT.

The gene calls are TRBV5-6 and TRBJ2-5; 11 nucleotides match TRBD2. J lost 6 bases, V lost 3 bases, and 10 bases had no gene match. Germline CDR1 SGHDT, CDR2 YYEEEE. The CDR3 totals 16 residues. The CDR3 nucleotides read TGTGCCAGCAGCTCCCGTAGCGGGGGGGCCGGGAAGACCCAGTACTTC. As protein: CASSSRSGGAGKTQYF.

This chain joins TRBV2 and TRBJ1-5; D unclear. The CDR3 spans 14 residues. CDR1 is SNHLY, CDR2 FYNNEI, per germline. The V gene lost 7 bases and the J gene lost 2 bases, with 12 bases spanning the gap. The CDR3 is CASTKEARNQPQHF. The CDR3 DNA reads TGTGCCAGCACAAAAGAGGCTCGCAATCAGCCCCAGCATTTT.

J is TRBJ2-2 and V is TRBV6-6; D gene unclear. Trimming left V 2 bases short and J 4 bases short, with 8 bases between. In germline, CDR1 is MNHNY, CDR2 SVGAGI (reference sequence). The CDR3 length is 14 residues. The CDR3 sequence: CASSYPSSTGELFF. CDR3 coding DNA: TGTGCCAGCAGTTACCCGTCCAGCACCGGGGAGCTGTTTTTT.

This chain uses TRBV6-5 with TRBJ1-2; 9 nucleotides align to TRBD1. Germline V gives CDR1 MNHEY, CDR2 SVGAGI. The V and J ends lost 6 bases and 4 bases, in that order; junction bases with no gene match: 9. CDR3 length: 15 residues. The CDR3 here is CASRPQDRGTYGYTF. CDR3 nucleotide sequence: TGTGCCAGCAGACCCCAGGACAGGGGCACCTATGGCTACACCTTC.

Note on this clone: One junction end does not reproduce the germline sequence, and a read error may be involved. The chain carries TRBV18 and TRBJ2-1; TRBD2 might be the D (5 bases). Per the germline V gene, CDR1 is KGHSH and CDR2 is LQKENI. The CDR3 sequence is 14 residues long. For the CDR3, the DNA is TGTGCAAGCTCACGAAATGCCGGGATCGATGAGCAGTTCTTC. Its protein product is CASSRNAGIDEQFF.

The chain joins TRBV6-1 to TRBJ1-2, with D perhaps matching TRBD1 (5 bases). The V gene's germline CDR1 is MNHNS and CDR2 SASEGT. Between the trimmed V and J ends, which lost 4 bases and 2 bases, there was a span of 17 bases. CDR3 length equals 16 residues. CDR3 sequence: CASSAASGYGNYGYTF. CDR3 DNA sequence: TGTGCCAGCAGTGCCGCGTCAGGGTATGGGAACTATGGCTACACCTTC.

The chain carries TRBV2 and TRBJ1-5; tentatively, D is TRBD1 (5 bases). Germline lookup yields CDR1 SNHLY and CDR2 FYNNEI. This CDR3 is built from 15 residues. Trimming shortened V by 4 bases and J by 2 bases, and 12 bases separated the two germline ends. The CDR3 sequence: CASSVDSFRNQPQHF. CDR3 DNA sequence: TGTGCCAGCAGTGTAGACAGTTTCCGCAATCAGCCCCAGCATTTT.

The chain is built from TRBV29-1 and TRBJ1-3; D gene uncertain. Trimming left V 5 bases short and J 4 bases short, with 18 bases between. The CDR3 is 15 amino acids. Germline loops: CDR1 SQVTM, CDR2 ANQGSEA. The CDR3 DNA reads TGCAGCGTTAAATTTGGGCTCTCTGAAGGAAACACCATATATTTT. Translating gives CSVKFGLSEGNTIYF.

CDR3 loop: CASGLTGGVNSPLHF. CDR3 DNA sequence: TGTGCTAGTGGTTTGACAGGGGGCGTGAATTCACCCCTCCACTTT. The chain has TRBV12-5 and TRBJ1-6, with TRBD1 matching over 9 bases. The CDR3 runs 15 residues. V dropped 2 bases and J dropped 7; count of bases not matched to a gene: 3. Germline V gene sequence: CDR1 LGHNT, CDR2 FRNRAP.

This chain uses TRBV28 with TRBJ2-7; D is possibly TRBD2 (6 bases). This CDR3 is built from 14 residues. Trimming stripped 6 bases from V and 6 bases from J, with 18 bases between. In germline, CDR1 is MDHEN, CDR2 SYDVKM. CDR3 in amino acids: CASSFRWRGAEQYF. The CDR3 nucleotides are TGTGCCAGCAGCTTCCGTTGGCGGGGTGCCGAGCAGTACTTC.

This clone was observed a single time. This chain links TRBV7-7 with TRBJ2-1; 16 bases agree with TRBD2. The CDR3 spans 16 residues. The ends lost 5 bases at V and 9 bases at J; junction bases unmatched: 7. The germline V gene has CDR1 SSHAT and CDR2 FNYEAQ (reference sequence). The CDR3 sequence is CASSPGLAGGPGEQFF. The CDR3 DNA reads as TGTGCCAGCAGCCCGGGACTAGCGGGGGGGCCGGGTGAGCAGTTCTTC. The whole variable domain, remainder taken from reference TRBV7-7 and TRBJ2-1, is GAGVSQSPRYKVTKRGQDVTLRCDPISSHATLYWYQQALGQGPEFLTYFNYEAQPDKSGLPSDRFSAERPEGSISTLTIQRTEQRDSAMYRCASSPGLAGGPGEQFFGPGTRLTVL.

The chain combines TRBV2 with TRBJ2-1; 9 bases match TRBD1. V lost 4 bases to trimming and J lost 9 bases; unmatched junction nucleotides: 10. CDR3 length: 15 amino acids. Germline V gene sequence: CDR1 SNHLY, CDR2 FYNNEI. CDR3 sequence reads: CASSVPGGQGIEQFF. The CDR3 DNA sequence: TGTGCCAGCAGTGTCCCCGGGGGACAGGGAATTGAGCAGTTCTTC.

The genes are TRBV19 and TRBJ2-1; 13 nucleotides match TRBD2. V lost 10 bases, J lost 7 bases, and 4 bases stayed unmatched. The germline V gene has CDR1 LNHDA and CDR2 SQIVND (reference sequence). This CDR3 comprises 13 residues. The DNA for the CDR3 is TGTGCCACCGGACTAGCGGGAGTTAATGAGCAGTTCTTC. Translating gives CATGLAGVNEQFF.

The chain employs TRBV5-4 and TRBJ1-2, with D maybe TRBD1 (6 bases). Trimming stripped 5 bases from V and 4 bases from J, with 12 bases between. The CDR3 is 13 residues long. Germline V gene sequence: CDR1 SGHNT, CDR2 YYREEE (reference sequence). Here the CDR3 DNA reads TGTGCCAGCAGTTTACAGGGAACCTATGGCTACACCTTC. It translates to CASSLQGTYGYTF.

V and J are TRBV6-5 and TRBJ2-7; 11 bases match TRBD1. CDR1 MNHEY and CDR2 SVGAGI come from the germline V gene. V lost 7 bases to trimming and J lost 5 bases; unmatched junction nucleotides: 4. The CDR3 extends over 13 amino acids. The CDR3 loop reads CASIRDRGDEQYF. As DNA, the CDR3 is TGTGCCAGCATCCGGGACAGGGGGGACGAGCAGTACTTC.

This clone was counted once. The chain couples TRBV18 to TRBJ1-1; 8 bases map to TRBD1. Germline V CDR1 and CDR2: KGHSH, LQKENI. The J segment lost 1 base and the V segment lost 4 bases, leaving 5 bases of the junction unmatched. The CDR3 sequence is 15 residues long. CDR3 amino acids: CASSRGQGWNTEAFF. The CDR3 nucleotides are TGTGCCAGCTCACGCGGACAGGGATGGAACACTGAAGCTTTCTTT.

V usage is TRBV30 and J usage is TRBJ1-5, with D tentatively TRBD1 (5 bases). This CDR3 region has 13 residues. Germline CDR1 is GTSNPN and CDR2 is SVGIG (reference sequence). The V end lost 2 bases, the J end lost 8 bases, and 13 bases lay between the germline ends. The CDR3, as DNA: TGTGCCTGGAGTACAGGCCAAAAGGAGCCCCAGCATTTT. Translation gives CAWSTGQKEPQHF.

The chain is built from TRBV5-1 and TRBJ2-7; 7 bases are shared with TRBD2. Germline loops: CDR1 SGHRS, CDR2 YFSETQ. V shed 4 bases and J 5 bases; nucleotides not matched to a gene: 6. The CDR3 is 13 residues long. The CDR3 loop is CASSPGLVNEQYF. In DNA form, the CDR3 reads TGCGCCAGCAGCCCCGGACTAGTGAACGAGCAGTACTTC. Full variable domain (missing parts from reference TRBV5-1 and TRBJ2-7): KAGVTQTPRYLIKTRGQQVTLSCSPISGHRSVSWYQQTPGQGLQFLFEYFSETQRNKGNFPGRFSGRQFSNSRSEMNVSTLELGDSALYLCASSPGLVNEQYFGPGTRLTVT.

The chain combines TRBV19 with TRBJ1-2, with a possible D match to TRBD1 (6 bases). With 8 bases removed from V and 0 bases from J, the gap between germline ends came to 16 bases. The CDR3 is made up of 15 amino acids. CDR1 LNHDA and CDR2 SQIVND come from the germline V gene (reference sequence). The CDR3 sequence is CASGESGAANYGYTF. DNA of the CDR3: TGTGCCAGTGGGGAATCAGGGGCAGCTAACTATGGCTACACCTTC.

The rearrangement links TRBV6-5 to TRBJ2-7; tentative D call: TRBD1 (5 bases). The CDR3 length is 14 residues. Trimming removed 11 bases at V and 1 base at J, with 18 bases between. Per the germline V gene, CDR1 is MNHEY and CDR2 is SVGAGI. CDR3 protein: CAVQVTLTSYEQYF. CDR3 coding DNA: TGTGCCGTACAGGTGACACTCACTTCCTACGAGCAGTACTTC.

The chain combines TRBV27 with TRBJ1-1; D gene uncertain. This CDR3 contains 13 residues. Trimming removed 6 bases at V and 5 bases at J, with 13 bases between. Germline CDR1 and CDR2: MNHEY and SMNVEV (reference sequence). CDR3 sequence: CASSLMAGTEAFF. In DNA, the CDR3 is TGTGCCAGCAGCCTTATGGCGGGAACTGAAGCTTTCTTT.

This chain links TRBV4-1 with TRBJ1-1, with 8 bases aligning to TRBD1. Germline assignment: CDR1 MGHRA and CDR2 YSYEKL. The CDR3 length is 14 residues. V lost 2 bases and J lost 4; bases outside the gene matches: 3. CDR3 sequence: CASSQYTGGTEAFF. CDR3 nucleotides: TGCGCCAGCAGCCAATACACAGGGGGCACTGAAGCTTTCTTT.